These 7 T cell receptor beta chains came from one sample sequenced in a study of somatic mutations in cytotoxic T cells in rheumatoid arthritis. Clones were sequenced by immunoSEQ multiplex PCR, and TCRdb holds only the in-frame ones, with some missing. The table shows about 25,000 clones, with roughly 69% occurring only once. Specimen: CD8+ T cells sorted from blood. The receptors were sampled from a woman between 18 and 30 years old in good health.

The rearrangement links TRBV27 to TRBJ2-1; 10 bases are a match to TRBD2. CDR3 length equals 16 residues. The germline V gene encodes CDR1 MNHEY and CDR2 SMNVEV (reference sequence). Trimming at V came to 4 bases and at J to 2 bases, leaving 5 bases not matched to a gene. Here the CDR3 DNA reads TGTGCCAGCAGTTCCCGAACTAGCGGGGCCTACAATGAGCAGTTCTTC. This encodes CASSSRTSGAYNEQFF.

The chain couples TRBV28 to TRBJ1-3; 7 bases are shared with TRBD1. Germline V CDR1 and CDR2: MDHEN, SYDVKM. The CDR3 length is 16 residues. The V and J ends lost 3 bases and 4 bases, in that order; junction bases with no gene match: 9. CDR3 nucleotide sequence: TGTGCCAGCAGTTTCCCTACTGACAGGGAAGGAAACACCATATATTTT. Its protein product is CASSFPTDREGNTIYF.

The rearrangement links TRBV4-1 to TRBJ2-5; 7 nucleotides line up with TRBD1. The CDR3 contains 14 residues. Per germline, CDR1 MGHRA and CDR2 YSYEKL. The ends lost 2 bases at V and 2 bases at J; junction bases unmatched: 2. The CDR3 loop is CASSQPGQQETQYF. DNA for the CDR3: TGCGCCAGCAGCCAACCGGGACAGCAAGAGACCCAGTACTTC.

The chain joins TRBV11-2 to TRBJ2-7, with D tentatively TRBD2 (6 bases). This CDR3 contains 15 residues. The germline V gene encodes CDR1 SGHAT and CDR2 FQNNGV. Trimming shortened V by 5 bases and J by 3 bases, and 17 bases separated the two germline ends. This CDR3 is CASSHSGLLFYEQYF. CDR3 sequence (DNA): TGTGCCAGCAGCCACAGCGGGTTGCTTTTCTACGAGCAGTACTTC.

This clone was recorded a few times. The chain links TRBV10-3 to TRBJ2-7, with 9 nucleotides matching TRBD2. Germline CDR1 and CDR2: ENHRY and SYGVKD. CDR3 length: 14 residues. V trimming: 11 bases; J trimming: 3 bases; junction bases outside the gene matches: 11. CDR3 nucleotides: TGTGCCTCGCGGGGGCGGGAGGGCTTCTACGAGCAGTACTTC. Protein: CASRGREGFYEQYF.

V gene TRBV12-5 combines with J gene TRBJ1-1; D perhaps matches TRBD1 (6 bases). CDR3 length equals 12 residues. The germline CDR1 and CDR2 sequences are LGHNT and FRNRAP. V lost 5 bases and J lost 4, with 8 bases in between. For the CDR3, the DNA is TGTGCTAGTGGTCCAGGGGTCACTGAAGCTTTCTTT. It encodes CASGPGVTEAFF. Full variable domain (outside the CDR3, taken from reference TRBV12-5 and TRBJ1-1): DARVTQTPRHKVTEMGQEVTMRCQPILGHNTVFWYRQTMMQGLELLAYFRNRAPLDDSGMPKDRFSAEMPDATLATLKIQPSEPRDSAVYFCASGPGVTEAFFGQGTRLTVV.

This chain uses TRBV4-2 with TRBJ2-5, with 9 bases identical to TRBD2. The end of the DNA aligns better with TRBJ2-7, so the J call may be wrong. The germline CDR1 and CDR2 sequences are LGHNA and YNFKEQ. The CDR3 is 14 residues long. The DNA of the CDR3 is TGTGCCAGCAGCCAAGAACTAGCGGGCTACGAGCAGTACTTC. Amino acids: CASSQELAGYEQYF.